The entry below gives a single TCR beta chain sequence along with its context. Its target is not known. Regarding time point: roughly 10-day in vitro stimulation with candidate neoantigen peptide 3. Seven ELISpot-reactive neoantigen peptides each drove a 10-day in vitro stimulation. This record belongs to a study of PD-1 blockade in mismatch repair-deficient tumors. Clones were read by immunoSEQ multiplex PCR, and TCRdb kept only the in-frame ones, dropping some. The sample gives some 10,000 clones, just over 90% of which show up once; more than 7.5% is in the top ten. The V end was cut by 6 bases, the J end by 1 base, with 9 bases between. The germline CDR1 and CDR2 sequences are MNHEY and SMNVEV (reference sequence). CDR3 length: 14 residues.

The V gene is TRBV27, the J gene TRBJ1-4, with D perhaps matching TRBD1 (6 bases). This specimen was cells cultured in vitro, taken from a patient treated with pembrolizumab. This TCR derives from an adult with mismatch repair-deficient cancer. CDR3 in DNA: TGTGCCAGCAGACAACAGGGAACTAATGAAAAACTGTTTTTT. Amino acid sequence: CASRQQGTNEKLFF. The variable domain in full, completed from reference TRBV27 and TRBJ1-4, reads EAQVTQNPRYLITVTGKKLTVTCSQNMNHEYMSWYRQDPGLGLRQIYYSMNVEVTDKGDVPEGYKVSRKEKRNFPLILESPSPNQTSLYFCASRQQGTNEKLFFGSGTQLSVL.